Below, 20 T cell receptor beta chains from the same sample are listed, as sequenced in a study of cytomegalovirus exposure and HLA in healthy donors. Primers: 60 Vbeta forward and 13 Jbeta reverse. Clones were sequenced by immunoSEQ multiplex PCR, and TCRdb holds only the in-frame ones, with some missing. The sample holds roughly 54,000 clones, roughly 70% seen once. The specimen was PBMCs. These receptors were taken from a woman aged 60-75 years in good health and CMV-seropositive.

The chain carries TRBV11-3 and TRBJ2-2; 9 bases map to TRBD1. The CDR3 has 15 amino acids. Germline assignment: CDR1 SGHNT and CDR2 YENEEA. V shed 5 bases and J 4 bases; nucleotides not matched to a gene: 5. The CDR3 region is CASSPGQGGTGELFF. The CDR3 coding sequence is TGTGCCAGCAGCCCGGGACAGGGCGGCACCGGGGAGCTGTTTTTT.

The chain joins TRBV15 to TRBJ1-1; a weak D match, TRBD1 (6 bases). Trimming stripped 1 base from V and 2 bases from J, with 11 bases between. Germline V gene lookup returns CDR1 LNHNV and CDR2 YYDKDF (reference sequence). The CDR3 consists of 15 residues. The CDR3 reads CATSRASRGNTEAFF. The CDR3 bases are TGTGCCACCAGCAGAGCCTCCAGGGGTAACACTGAAGCTTTCTTT.

The chain carries TRBV28 and TRBJ1-4; the D is unclear. The V gene lost 5 bases and the J gene lost 2 bases, with 6 bases spanning the gap. Germline loops: CDR1 MDHEN, CDR2 SYDVKM. The CDR3 consists of 13 residues. CDR3 sequence: CASSQTTNEKLFF. CDR3 DNA sequence: TGTGCCAGCAGTCAGACTACTAATGAAAAACTGTTTTTT.

A few counts support this clone. Mismatch with germline at one junction end may stem from a read error. V and J are TRBV7-8 and TRBJ2-7, with a possible D match to TRBD1 (5 bases). This CDR3 is built from 13 residues. CDR1 and CDR2 from the germline V gene are SGHVS and FQNEAQ. CDR3: CSSKLGQAYEQYF. Here the CDR3 DNA reads TGTTCCAGCAAGCTGGGGCAGGCCTACGAGCAGTACTTC.

This rearrangement joins TRBV7-9 to TRBJ1-1, with unresolved D. V was cut by 5 bases and J by 0 bases, with 7 bases left in between. CDR3 size: 13 residues. Per germline, CDR1 SEHNR and CDR2 FQNEAQ (reference sequence). In nucleotides, the CDR3 is TGTGCCAGCAGCCCTTACATGAACACTGAAGCTTTCTTT. It yields the protein CASSPYMNTEAFF.

The rearrangement uses TRBV5-5 and TRBJ1-2, with a possible D match to TRBD1 (5 bases). This CDR3 is 15 amino acids long. Trimming took 2 bases from V and 3 from J, leaving 14 bases between them. From germline, CDR1 is SGHKS and CDR2 YYEKEE (reference sequence). This CDR3 is CASSLSGIGDYGYTF. DNA of the CDR3: TGTGCCAGCAGCTTATCAGGGATTGGTGACTATGGCTACACCTTC.

This chain joins TRBV5-4 and TRBJ1-5; D perhaps matches TRBD1 (5 bases). This CDR3 is built from 14 residues. Germline V gene lookup returns CDR1 SGHNT and CDR2 YYREEE (reference sequence). Trimming shortened V by 1 base and J by 7 bases, and 12 bases separated the two germline ends. This chain's CDR3 is CASSLQGGGQPQHF. The CDR3 nucleotides are TGTGCCAGCAGCTTGCAGGGCGGGGGGCAGCCCCAGCATTTT.

In its sample, this clone is medium-sized. V is TRBV4-3 and J is TRBJ1-1; D ambiguous. Germline V gene data show CDR1 as LGHNA and CDR2 as YSLEER. Trimming removed 0 bases from V and 8 bases from J, with 10 bases in between. The CDR3 spans 13 residues. The CDR3 loop is CASSQDRAGEAFF. In DNA form, the CDR3 reads TGCGCCAGCAGCCAAGACCGGGCGGGCGAAGCTTTCTTT.

The genes are TRBV19 and TRBJ2-7, with D possibly matching TRBD1 (6 bases). V lost 6 bases and J lost 4, with 13 bases in between. The CDR3 contains 13 residues. Germline lookup yields CDR1 LNHDA and CDR2 SQIVND (reference sequence). The CDR3 DNA sequence: TGTGCCAGTAGCAACAGGGCCGGATACGAGCAGTACTTC. Amino acids: CASSNRAGYEQYF.

This clone was found a few times. The chain links TRBV27 to TRBJ2-7, with D unresolved. CDR1 is MNHEY, CDR2 SMNVEV, per germline (reference sequence). V dropped 7 bases and J dropped 3 bases, with 10 bases sitting between them. This CDR3 spans 12 amino acids. The DNA of the CDR3 is TGTGCCAGCACCCTACTATACTACGAGCAGTACTTC. Protein: CASTLLYYEQYF.

This clone was observed a handful of times. This chain connects TRBV27 to TRBJ1-5; 10 bases line up with TRBD1. The CDR3 consists of 13 residues. The V gene's germline CDR1 is MNHEY and CDR2 SMNVEV (reference sequence). Trimming removed 6 bases from V and 9 bases from J; junction bases left unmatched: 5. CDR3 region: CASSGQGVGPQHF. The CDR3 bases are TGTGCCAGCAGCGGACAGGGGGTAGGGCCCCAGCATTTT.

This rearrangement joins TRBV6-5 to TRBJ1-5; D unresolved. V was pared by 5 bases and J by 7 bases, with 18 bases between. Germline assignment: CDR1 MNHEY and CDR2 SVGAGI. CDR3 length: 15 amino acids. CDR3 sequence (DNA): TGTGCCAGCAGTCCCGATTCGACCCAGCGGCAGCCCCAGCATTTT. Translated, it gives CASSPDSTQRQPQHF.

This clone was seen a handful of times. A far larger clone lies a single base away; this is likely a read error. The chain employs TRBV7-3 and TRBJ1-1; 9 bases map to TRBD1. The CDR3 loop spans 13 amino acids. V lost 1 base to trimming and J lost 10 bases; unmatched junction nucleotides: 4. Germline assignment: CDR1 SGHTA and CDR2 FQGTGA. The CDR3 reads CASSLIPQGAAFF. DNA for the CDR3: TGTGCCAGCAGCTTAATACCACAGGGGGCAGCTTTCTTT.

The rearrangement joins TRBV4-1 to TRBJ1-1; a possible D gene is TRBD1 (5 bases). V was cut by 0 bases and J by 10 bases, with 21 bases left in between. The CDR3 is 16 amino acids. The V gene's germline CDR1 is MGHRA and CDR2 YSYEKL. CDR3 bases: TGCGCCAGCAGCCAAGATGCGACCCTGGAAAGGGGAAGAGCTTTCTTT. It codes for CASSQDATLERGRAFF.

The chain uses TRBV10-3 and TRBJ2-6; D is uncertain. This CDR3 has 17 amino acids. From germline, CDR1 is ENHRY and CDR2 SYGVKD. Trimming took 0 bases from V and 2 from J, leaving 11 bases between them. CDR3 loop: CAISESSVQPGANVLTF. The CDR3 nucleotides are TGTGCCATCAGTGAGTCTTCAGTACAGCCTGGGGCCAACGTCCTGACTTTC.

The chain combines TRBV7-8 with TRBJ1-1; D possibly corresponds to TRBD1 (5 bases). The CDR3 is made up of 13 amino acids. CDR1 and CDR2 (germline): SGHVS, FQNEAQ. Trimming removed 3 bases at V and 5 bases at J, with 10 bases between. CDR3 in amino acids: CASSLGGMTEAFF. The CDR3 DNA reads TGTGCCAGCAGCTTGGGGGGGATGACTGAAGCTTTCTTT.

The V gene is TRBV28, the J gene TRBJ1-2, with 8 bases fitting TRBD1. CDR1 is MDHEN, CDR2 SYDVKM, per germline. V was clipped by 7 bases and J by 8 bases; unmatched bases: 12. CDR3 length: 14 amino acids. The CDR3 sequence is CASNTYSTGEGYTF. The CDR3 DNA sequence: TGTGCCAGCAATACTTACTCGACAGGGGAAGGCTACACCTTC.

The chain couples TRBV19 to TRBJ2-2; no clear D gene. Trimming removed 4 bases from V and 4 bases from J, with 4 bases in between. Per the germline V gene, CDR1 is LNHDA and CDR2 is SQIVND (reference sequence). The CDR3 has 12 amino acids. The CDR3: CASSTVTGELFF. The DNA for the CDR3 is TGTGCCAGTAGTACGGTCACCGGGGAGCTGTTTTTT.

This chain joins TRBV7-2 and TRBJ2-1, with TRBD2 as a possible D gene (6 bases). CDR1 SGHTA and CDR2 FQGNSA come from the germline V gene. V lost 0 bases to trimming and J lost 4 bases, with 10 bases between them. The CDR3 totals 15 residues. CDR3 amino acids: CASSLAGGDYNEQFF. CDR3 sequence (DNA): TGTGCCAGCAGCTTAGCGGGGGGAGATTACAATGAGCAGTTCTTC. Complete variable domain (other parts from reference TRBV7-2 and TRBJ2-1): GAGVSQSPSNKVTEKGKDVELRCDPISGHTALYWYRQSLGQGLEFLIYFQGNSAPDKSGLPSDRFSAERTGGSVSTLTIQRTQQEDSAVYLCASSLAGGDYNEQFFGPGTRLTVL.

This clone has just one count. The chain uses TRBV27 and TRBJ2-1; tentative D call: TRBD2 (6 bases). Between the trimmed V and J ends, which lost 8 bases and 4 bases, there was a span of 36 bases. The CDR3 contains 21 residues. Germline values: CDR1 MNHEY, CDR2 SMNVEV (reference sequence). The CDR3 sequence is CASGGVRLRQVGGRKYNEQFF. CDR3 in DNA: TGTGCCAGCGGAGGTGTCCGACTTCGACAAGTGGGGGGAAGAAAATACAATGAGCAGTTCTTC.